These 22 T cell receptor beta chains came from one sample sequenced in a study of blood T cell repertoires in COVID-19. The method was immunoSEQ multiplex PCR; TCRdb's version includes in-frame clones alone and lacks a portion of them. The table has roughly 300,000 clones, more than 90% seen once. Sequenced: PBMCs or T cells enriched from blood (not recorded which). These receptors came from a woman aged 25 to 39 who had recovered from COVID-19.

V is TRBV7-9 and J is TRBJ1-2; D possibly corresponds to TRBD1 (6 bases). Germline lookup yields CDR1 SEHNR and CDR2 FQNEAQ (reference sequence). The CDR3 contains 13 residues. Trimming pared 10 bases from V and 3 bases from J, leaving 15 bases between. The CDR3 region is CATGSGDHYGYTF. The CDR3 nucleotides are TGTGCCACCGGATCAGGGGACCACTATGGCTACACCTTC.

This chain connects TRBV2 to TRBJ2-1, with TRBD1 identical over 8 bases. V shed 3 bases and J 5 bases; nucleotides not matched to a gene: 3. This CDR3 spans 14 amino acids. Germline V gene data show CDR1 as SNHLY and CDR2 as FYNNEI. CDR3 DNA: TGTGCCAGCAGTGACAGGACAGGGAACAATGAGCAGTTCTTC. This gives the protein CASSDRTGNNEQFF. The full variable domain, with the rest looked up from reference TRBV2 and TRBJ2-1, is EPEVTQTPSHQVTQMGQEVILRCVPISNHLYFYWYRQILGQKVEFLVSFYNNEISEKSEIFDDQFSVERPDGSNFTLKIRSTKLEDSAMYFCASSDRTGNNEQFFGPGTRLTVL.

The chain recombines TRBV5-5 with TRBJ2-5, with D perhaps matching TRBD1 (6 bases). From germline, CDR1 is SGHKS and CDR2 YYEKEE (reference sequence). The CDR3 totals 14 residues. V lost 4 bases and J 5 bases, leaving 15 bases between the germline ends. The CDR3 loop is CASSRQAPGETQYF. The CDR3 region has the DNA TGTGCCAGCAGCCGACAGGCTCCGGGGGAGACCCAGTACTTC.

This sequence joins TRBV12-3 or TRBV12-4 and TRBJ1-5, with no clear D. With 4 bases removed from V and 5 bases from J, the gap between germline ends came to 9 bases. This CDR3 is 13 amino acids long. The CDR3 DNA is TGTGCCAGCAGTTCCTCCCCCGATCAGCCCCAGCATTTT. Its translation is CASSSSPDQPQHF.

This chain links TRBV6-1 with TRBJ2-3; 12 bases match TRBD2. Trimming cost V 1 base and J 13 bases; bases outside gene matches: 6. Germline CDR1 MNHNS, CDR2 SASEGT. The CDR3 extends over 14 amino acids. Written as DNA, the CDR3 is TGTGCCAGCAGTGAAGTTTCTAGCGGGAGGGCCAAGTATTTT. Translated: CASSEVSSGRAKYF.

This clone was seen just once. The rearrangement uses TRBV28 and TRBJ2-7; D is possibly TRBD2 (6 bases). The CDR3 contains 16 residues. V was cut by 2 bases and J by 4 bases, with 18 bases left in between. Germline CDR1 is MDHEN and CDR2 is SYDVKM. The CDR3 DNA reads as TGTGCCAGCAGTTTAGACCTTGGGGGGATGGTGTACGAGCAGTACTTC. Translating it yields CASSLDLGGMVYEQYF.

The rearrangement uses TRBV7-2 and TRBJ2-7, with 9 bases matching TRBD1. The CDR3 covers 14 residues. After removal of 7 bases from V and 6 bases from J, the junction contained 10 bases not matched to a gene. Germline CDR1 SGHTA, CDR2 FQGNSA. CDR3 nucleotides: TGTGCCAGCACGCTTTCGGACAGGGGTCGCGAGCAGTACTTC. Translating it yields CASTLSDRGREQYF.

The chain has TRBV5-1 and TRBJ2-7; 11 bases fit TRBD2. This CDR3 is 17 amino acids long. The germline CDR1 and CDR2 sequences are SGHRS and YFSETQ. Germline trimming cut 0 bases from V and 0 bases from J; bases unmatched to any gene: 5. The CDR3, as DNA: TGCGCCAGCAGCTTGGCGGGACTAGCGGATAGCTCCTACGAGCAGTACTTC. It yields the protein CASSLAGLADSSYEQYF.

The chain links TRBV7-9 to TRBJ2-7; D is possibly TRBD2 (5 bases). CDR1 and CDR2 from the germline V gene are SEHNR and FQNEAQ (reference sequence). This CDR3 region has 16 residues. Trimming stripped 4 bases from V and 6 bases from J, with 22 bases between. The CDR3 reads CASSSSGVVPRAEQYF. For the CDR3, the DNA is TGTGCCAGCAGCTCCAGTGGGGTCGTCCCGAGGGCCGAGCAGTACTTC.

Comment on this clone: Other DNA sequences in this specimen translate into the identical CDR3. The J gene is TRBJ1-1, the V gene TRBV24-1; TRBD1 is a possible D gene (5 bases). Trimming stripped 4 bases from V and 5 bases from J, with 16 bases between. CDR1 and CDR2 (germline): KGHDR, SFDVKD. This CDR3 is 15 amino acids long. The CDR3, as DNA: TGTGCCACCAGTGACCCGCGAAGGGGTGGGACTGAAGCTTTCTTT. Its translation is CATSDPRRGGTEAFF.

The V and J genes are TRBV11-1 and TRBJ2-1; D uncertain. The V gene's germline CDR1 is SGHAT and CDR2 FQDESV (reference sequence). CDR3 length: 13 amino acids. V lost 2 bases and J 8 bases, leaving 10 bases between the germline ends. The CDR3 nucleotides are TGTGCCAGCAGCTTACCACCGGTGTATGAGCAGTTCTTC. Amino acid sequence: CASSLPPVYEQFF.

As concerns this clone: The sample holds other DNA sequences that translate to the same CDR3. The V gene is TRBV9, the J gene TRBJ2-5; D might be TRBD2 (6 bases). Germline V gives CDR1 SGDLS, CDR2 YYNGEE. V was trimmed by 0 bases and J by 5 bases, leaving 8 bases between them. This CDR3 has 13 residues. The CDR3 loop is CASSVGGGETQYF. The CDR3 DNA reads TGTGCCAGCAGCGTAGGAGGAGGGGAGACCCAGTACTTC.

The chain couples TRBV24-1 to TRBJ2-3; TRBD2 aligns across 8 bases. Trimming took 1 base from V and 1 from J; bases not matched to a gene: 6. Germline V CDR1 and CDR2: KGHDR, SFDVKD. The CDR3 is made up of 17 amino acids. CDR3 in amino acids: CATSDFVAGLGTDTQYF. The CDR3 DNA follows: TGTGCCACCAGTGATTTTGTAGCGGGGCTTGGCACAGATACGCAGTATTTT.

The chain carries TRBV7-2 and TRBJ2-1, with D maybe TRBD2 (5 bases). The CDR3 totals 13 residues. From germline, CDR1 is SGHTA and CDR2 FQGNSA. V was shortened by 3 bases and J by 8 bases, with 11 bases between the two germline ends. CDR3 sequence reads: CASSFGPRDEQFF. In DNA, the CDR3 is TGTGCCAGCAGCTTTGGGCCGCGGGATGAGCAGTTCTTC.

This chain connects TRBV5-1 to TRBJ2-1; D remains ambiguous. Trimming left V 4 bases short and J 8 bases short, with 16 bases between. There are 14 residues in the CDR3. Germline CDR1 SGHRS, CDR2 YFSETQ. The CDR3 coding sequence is TGCGCCAGCAGCCCCTCCGCAATTAGCCATGAGCAGTTCTTC. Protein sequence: CASSPSAISHEQFF.

The CDR3 loop is CASSPELDQPQHF. The CDR3 coding sequence is TGTGCCAGCAGTCCAGAGCTAGATCAGCCCCAGCATTTT. The V gene is TRBV27, the J gene TRBJ1-5, with D unclear. Trimming removed 5 bases from V and 5 bases from J, with 10 bases in between. Germline V gene sequence: CDR1 MNHEY, CDR2 SMNVEV (reference sequence). This CDR3 spans 13 amino acids.

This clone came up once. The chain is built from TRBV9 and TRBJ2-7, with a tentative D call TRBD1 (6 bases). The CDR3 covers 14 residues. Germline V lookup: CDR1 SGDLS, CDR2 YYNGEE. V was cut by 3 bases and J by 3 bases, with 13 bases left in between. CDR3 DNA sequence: TGTGCCAGCAGCGCCGGACAGAGCCTCTACGAGCAGTACTTC. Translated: CASSAGQSLYEQYF.

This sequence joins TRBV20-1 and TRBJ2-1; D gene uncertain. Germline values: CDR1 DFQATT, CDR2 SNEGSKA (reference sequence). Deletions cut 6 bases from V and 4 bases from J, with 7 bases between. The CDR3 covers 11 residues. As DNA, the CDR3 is TGCAGTGCGAAGAGGTACAATGAGCAGTTCTTC. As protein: CSAKRYNEQFF.

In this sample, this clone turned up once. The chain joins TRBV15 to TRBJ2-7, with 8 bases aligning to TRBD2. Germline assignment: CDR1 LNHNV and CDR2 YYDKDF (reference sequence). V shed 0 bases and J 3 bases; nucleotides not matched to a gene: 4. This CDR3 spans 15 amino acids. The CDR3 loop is CATSRDVAGGYEQYF. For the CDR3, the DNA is TGTGCCACCAGCAGAGACGTCGCGGGAGGCTACGAGCAGTACTTC.

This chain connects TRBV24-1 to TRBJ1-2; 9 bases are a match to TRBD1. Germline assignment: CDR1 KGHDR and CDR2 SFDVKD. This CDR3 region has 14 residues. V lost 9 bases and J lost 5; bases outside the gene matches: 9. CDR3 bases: TGTGCCACCGCCGGACAGGGGCCGGATTATGGCTACACCTTC. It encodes CATAGQGPDYGYTF.

CDR3 sequence (DNA): TGTGCCAGCTCACCCGACAGGGGCGTCACCGGGGAGCTGTTTTTT. Protein sequence: CASSPDRGVTGELFF. The chain uses TRBV18 and TRBJ2-2; 8 nucleotides agree with TRBD1. Germline V gives CDR1 KGHSH, CDR2 LQKENI. The CDR3 loop spans 15 amino acids. Losses at the gene ends were 3 bases for V and 4 bases for J; bases not matched to a gene: 4.

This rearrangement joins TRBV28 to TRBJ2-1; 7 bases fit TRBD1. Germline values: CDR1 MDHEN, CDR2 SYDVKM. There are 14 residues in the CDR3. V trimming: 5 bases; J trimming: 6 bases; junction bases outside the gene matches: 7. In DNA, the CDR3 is TGTGCCAGCAGTCTGACAGGGTCTAGCAATGAGCAGTTCTTC. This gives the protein CASSLTGSSNEQFF.